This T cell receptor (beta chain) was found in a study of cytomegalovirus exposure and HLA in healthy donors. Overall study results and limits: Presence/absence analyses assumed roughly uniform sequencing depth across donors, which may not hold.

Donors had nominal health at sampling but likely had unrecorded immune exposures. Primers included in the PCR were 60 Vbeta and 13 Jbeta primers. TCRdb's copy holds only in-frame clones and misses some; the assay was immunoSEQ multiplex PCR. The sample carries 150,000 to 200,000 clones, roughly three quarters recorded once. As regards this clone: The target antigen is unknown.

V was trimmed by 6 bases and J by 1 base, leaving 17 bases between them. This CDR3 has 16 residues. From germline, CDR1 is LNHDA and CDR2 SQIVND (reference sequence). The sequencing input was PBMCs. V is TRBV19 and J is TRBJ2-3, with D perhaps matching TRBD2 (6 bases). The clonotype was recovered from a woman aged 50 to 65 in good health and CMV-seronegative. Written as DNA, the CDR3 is TGTGCCAGTAGCTCACCTCCCGGGACTGGCACAGATACGCAGTATTTT. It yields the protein CASSSPPGTGTDTQYF.